Shown below are 3 T cell receptor beta chains from a single sample sequenced in a study of T cell responses to AZD1222 COVID-19 vaccine. Method: immunoSEQ multiplex PCR; TCRdb's copy keeps in-frame clones and lacks some. There are 150,000 to 190,000 clones in the sample; 85% to 90% occur only once, and about 9% lies in the top ten. Sequencing used peripheral blood, obtained 28 days after the second AZD1222 dose. The receptors originated from an adult who received the AZD1222 COVID-19 vaccine.

The table lists this clone with a few counts. The rearrangement joins TRBV5-1 to TRBJ2-2; 8 bases map to TRBD2. The germline gives CDR1 SGHRS, CDR2 YFSETQ. The CDR3 length is 14 residues. The junction had 2 bases not matched to a gene; V was cut back by 2 bases and J by 5 bases. The CDR3, as DNA: TGCGCCAGCAGCTTTACGGGAGGGACCGGGGAGCTGTTTTTT. This translates into CASSFTGGTGELFF.

The gene calls are TRBV2 and TRBJ1-2; no definite D call. The CDR3 length is 13 residues. With 8 bases removed from V and 5 bases from J, the gap between germline ends came to 15 bases. Germline V lookup: CDR1 SNHLY, CDR2 FYNNEI. The CDR3 loop is CASLSSSNYGYTF. The CDR3 region has the DNA TGTGCCAGCTTAAGCAGCAGTAATTATGGCTACACCTTC. Using reference TRBV2 and TRBJ1-2 for the parts outside the CDR3, the full variable domain is EPEVTQTPSHQVTQMGQEVILRCVPISNHLYFYWYRQILGQKVEFLVSFYNNEISEKSEIFDDQFSVERPDGSNFTLKIRSTKLEDSAMYFCASLSSSNYGYTFGSGTRLTVV.

This clone was counted a few times. This rearrangement joins TRBV4-3 to TRBJ2-1; 9 positions agree with TRBD2. Germline V CDR1 and CDR2: LGHNA, YSLEER. The trim removed 0 bases at V and 0 bases at J, leaving 6 bases unmatched. The CDR3 runs to 18 residues. CDR3 residues: CASSQDASGTSSYNEQFF. The CDR3 nucleotides are TGCGCCAGCAGCCAAGATGCTAGCGGGACTAGCTCCTACAATGAGCAGTTCTTC.